The 22 T cell receptor beta chains given below trace back to one sample, sequenced in a study of T-cell reconstitution after alpha-beta-depleted transplantation in children. The library targeted TCRbeta and was prepared with unique molecular identifiers. TCRdb itself ran the PCR reads through MiXCR, one entry per CDR3 protein. The repertoire holds about 440,000 distinct CDR3 sequences, with 43% as singletons. The starting material was PBMCs, obtained before TCRalphabeta/CD19-depleted stem cell transplant. The source is a girl aged 2 to 9 with aplastic anemia, due to receive a stem cell transplant.

Many counts were recorded for this clonotype. This chain uses TRBV6-1 with TRBJ2-1; weak D call: TRBD2 (6 bases). V lost 6 bases, J lost 5 bases, and 11 bases lay in between. This CDR3 has 13 residues. CDR1 is MNHNS and CDR2 is SASEGT in the germline V gene. CDR3 nucleotides: TGTGCCAGCAGGGAACTAGCCAACAATGAGCAGTTCTTC. Its protein is CASRELANNEQFF.

The table lists this clonotype with many counts. The V and J genes are TRBV13 and TRBJ2-3; weak D call: TRBD2 (6 bases). The CDR3 runs 13 residues. In germline, CDR1 is PRHDT, CDR2 FYEKMQ (reference sequence). V was trimmed by 4 bases and J by 5 bases, leaving 10 bases between them. The CDR3 region is CASSSWGGDTQYF. The CDR3 DNA follows: TGTGCCAGCAGCTCCTGGGGAGGAGATACGCAGTATTTT.

The rearrangement uses TRBV5-1 and TRBJ2-3; 12 bases align to TRBD2. The CDR3 is 16 residues long. The V segment lost 5 bases and the J segment 0 bases; nucleotides outside the gene matches: 4. Germline V CDR1 and CDR2: SGHRS, YFSETQ. CDR3 region: CASRAGTSGSTDTQYF. The CDR3 bases are TGCGCCAGCAGGGCCGGGACTAGCGGGAGCACAGATACGCAGTATTTT.

The rearrangement links TRBV7-6 to TRBJ2-7; 9 bases line up with TRBD2. The CDR3 spans 15 residues. Germline V gene sequence: CDR1 SGHVS, CDR2 FNYEAQ. V shed 7 bases, J shed 2 bases, and the junction held 9 bases outside the gene matches. CDR3 in amino acids: CASIETSGPTYEQYF. The CDR3 bases are TGTGCCAGCATAGAGACTAGCGGACCTACCTACGAGCAGTACTTC.

This clonotype was found many times. The genes are TRBV20-1 and TRBJ2-5, with 14 bases aligning to TRBD2. Looked up from germline, CDR1 is DFQATT and CDR2 is SNEGSKA (reference sequence). J gave up 7 bases and V 4 bases, and 8 bases lay outside the gene matches. The CDR3 spans 15 residues. This CDR3 reads CSAIRTSGRKGTQYF. DNA of the CDR3: TGCAGTGCTATAAGGACTAGCGGGAGGAAGGGGACCCAGTACTTC.

The rearrangement uses TRBV6-1 and TRBJ2-1; TRBD2 aligns across 10 bases. The germline CDR1 and CDR2 sequences are MNHNS and SASEGT. The CDR3 totals 14 residues. The J segment lost 5 bases and the V segment lost 8 bases, leaving 6 bases of the junction unmatched. Here the CDR3 DNA reads TGTGCCAGCCGAACTAGCGGGACCAACAATGAGCAGTTCTTC. Translation: CASRTSGTNNEQFF.

This clonotype was seen ten or more times. The V call is TRBV28, the J call TRBJ2-7; D may be TRBD1 (6 bases). V shed 4 bases and J shed 5 bases, with 21 bases lying between them. The CDR3 runs 16 residues. Germline V gene data show CDR1 as MDHEN and CDR2 as SYDVKM. CDR3 region: CASSSLSPRDTHEQYF. The CDR3 region has the DNA TGTGCCAGCAGTTCCCTTTCACCCAGGGACACCCACGAGCAGTACTTC. The whole variable domain, filled in from reference TRBV28 and TRBJ2-7, reads DVKVTQSSRYLVKRTGEKVFLECVQDMDHENMFWYRQDPGLGLRLIYFSYDVKMKEKGDIPEGYSVSREKKERFSLILESASTNQTSMYLCASSSLSPRDTHEQYFGPGTRLTVT.

This chain uses TRBV11-2 with TRBJ2-1; D possibly matches TRBD1 or TRBD2 (5 bases each). CDR3 length: 14 residues. V was pared by 5 bases and J by 9 bases, with 17 bases between. Germline V gene sequence: CDR1 SGHAT, CDR2 FQNNGV. The CDR3, as DNA: TGTGCCAGCAGCCCCGGGGCTGGCGCAGTTGAGCAGTTCTTC. Residues: CASSPGAGAVEQFF.

This clonotype was recorded a few times. The chain couples TRBV7-2 to TRBJ2-7; D ambiguous. The CDR3 has 12 amino acids. V was shortened by 6 bases and J by 3 bases, with 9 bases between the two germline ends. The germline gives CDR1 SGHTA, CDR2 FQGNSA. This chain's CDR3 is CASRPDLYEQYF. For the CDR3, the DNA is TGTGCCAGCAGACCTGACCTCTACGAGCAGTACTTC.

This chain uses TRBV19 with TRBJ1-2, with D unclear. The V gene's germline CDR1 is LNHDA and CDR2 SQIVND (reference sequence). Trimming pared 2 bases from V and 8 bases from J, leaving 12 bases between. This CDR3 has 13 residues. Here the CDR3 reads CASSISLGNGYTF. DNA of the CDR3: TGTGCCAGTAGTATATCGCTCGGGAACGGCTACACCTTC.

In this sample, this clonotype turned up a few times. This rearrangement joins TRBV18 to TRBJ2-2; 7 bases align to TRBD2. Germline V gene data show CDR1 as KGHSH and CDR2 as LQKENI. V gave up 3 bases and J gave up 5 bases; unmatched junction bases: 9. The CDR3 covers 16 residues. The CDR3 loop reads CASSPLAGDGTGELFF. Written as DNA, the CDR3 is TGTGCCAGCTCACCTCTTGCGGGAGATGGAACCGGGGAGCTGTTTTTT.

This chain uses TRBV28 with TRBJ1-2; the match to TRBD1 covers 10 bases. Unmatched junction bases numbered 7, after V lost 6 bases and J lost 6 bases. Germline V CDR1 and CDR2: MDHEN, SYDVKM. The CDR3 loop spans 14 amino acids. The CDR3 here is CASSLWTGGDGYTF. CDR3 bases: TGTGCCAGCAGCCTATGGACAGGGGGAGATGGCTACACCTTC.

This clonotype was counted only a few times. This sequence joins TRBV12-3 or TRBV12-4 and TRBJ2-5, with 9 bases identical to TRBD1. J lost 3 bases, V lost 1 base, and 18 bases had no gene match. The length of the CDR3 is 20 residues. CDR3 nucleotide sequence: TGTGCCAGCAGTTTAGACCGGGACAGGGCCGTCCGGAGAGAGAAAGAGACCCAGTACTTC. It yields the protein CASSLDRDRAVRREKETQYF.

At least ten counts were recorded for this clonotype. The J gene is TRBJ2-3, the V gene TRBV3-1; 10 bases line up with TRBD2. The CDR3 sequence is 16 residues long. Trimming took 2 bases from V and 1 from J; bases not matched to a gene: 3. Germline-derived CDR1 and CDR2 are LGHDT and YNNKEL (reference sequence). This CDR3 reads CASSQLLAGGTDTQYF. The CDR3 coding sequence is TGTGCCAGCAGCCAACTCCTAGCGGGGGGCACAGATACGCAGTATTTT.

This clonotype was seen just once. V usage is TRBV18 and J usage is TRBJ1-4; a possible D gene is TRBD1 (6 bases). V shed 2 bases and J shed 7 bases, with 11 bases lying between them. The CDR3 runs 14 residues. Germline V gene sequence: CDR1 KGHSH, CDR2 LQKENI. The DNA of the CDR3 is TGTGCCAGCTCACCATTCGACAGGAGTGAAAAACTGTTTTTT. Its protein product is CASSPFDRSEKLFF.

The DNA for the CDR3 is TGTGCCAGCTCACCGCAGGGTCCCGAGCAGTACTTC. This codes for CASSPQGPEQYF. The chain recombines TRBV18 with TRBJ2-7, with D possibly TRBD1 on 5 matching bases. The CDR3 contains 12 residues. Trimming stripped 3 bases from V and 6 bases from J, with 9 bases between. Germline CDR1 reads KGHSH; CDR2 reads LQKENI.

This clonotype was recorded at least ten times. This chain joins TRBV24-1 and TRBJ2-1; TRBD2 matches at 13 bases. Germline CDR1 is KGHDR and CDR2 is SFDVKD. V trimming: 5 bases; J trimming: 4 bases; junction bases outside the gene matches: 4. The CDR3 runs to 16 residues. CDR3 amino acids: CATSVGLAGSYNEQFF. Here the CDR3 DNA reads TGTGCCACCAGTGTGGGACTAGCGGGAAGTTACAATGAGCAGTTCTTC.

The chain couples TRBV9 to TRBJ2-2; 8 bases fit TRBD2. The V and J ends lost 0 bases and 6 bases, in that order; junction bases with no gene match: 1. Germline V CDR1 and CDR2: SGDLS, YYNGEE. The CDR3 is made up of 14 amino acids. CDR3 in amino acids: CASSVDGGAGELFF. The CDR3 DNA sequence: TGTGCCAGCAGCGTAGACGGGGGGGCCGGGGAGCTGTTTTTT.

This clonotype was recorded a few times. This sequence joins TRBV5-1 and TRBJ1-2, with a tentative D call TRBD1 (6 bases). CDR1 and CDR2 (germline): SGHRS, YFSETQ. V was trimmed by 7 bases and J by 3 bases, leaving 16 bases between them. CDR3 length: 14 residues. The CDR3, as DNA: TGCGCCAGCGGTGGGGCAGGGGATTACTATGGCTACACCTTC. It yields the protein CASGGAGDYYGYTF.

V is TRBV20-1 and J is TRBJ2-7; D may match TRBD1 or TRBD2 (5 bases each). Trimming stripped 1 base from V and 1 base from J, with 11 bases between. Germline values: CDR1 DFQATT, CDR2 SNEGSKA (reference sequence). This CDR3 contains 14 residues. The CDR3 nucleotides read TGCAGTGCTAGAGCCGGGACGGGATCCTACGAGCAGTACTTC. Protein sequence: CSARAGTGSYEQYF.

This clonotype was recorded many times. The V gene is TRBV12-3 or TRBV12-4, the J gene TRBJ2-1, with TRBD2 matching over 8 bases. The junction had 11 bases not matched to a gene; V was cut back by 7 bases and J by 6 bases. The CDR3 consists of 15 residues. CDR3 sequence reads: CASIPGGGESNEQFF. The CDR3 coding sequence is TGTGCCAGCATCCCCGGGGGGGGAGAATCCAATGAGCAGTTCTTC.

This clonotype showed up just once. This sequence joins TRBV29-1 and TRBJ2-7, with 11 bases that match TRBD1. V lost 5 bases to trimming and J lost 2 bases; unmatched junction nucleotides: 14. The CDR3 is 17 residues long. The germline gives CDR1 SQVTM, CDR2 ANQGSEA. The chain's CDR3 is CSVLPHSAGQGAYEQYF. The CDR3 DNA sequence: TGCAGCGTTCTACCACATTCCGCGGGACAGGGGGCCTACGAGCAGTACTTC.